Listed below are T cell receptor beta chains from one sample, sequenced in a study of blood T cell repertoires in COVID-19. The table came from immunoSEQ multiplex PCR; TCRdb's copy has only in-frame clones and leaves some out. The sample records roughly 220,000 clones, about 88% being singletons. The material sequenced was PBMCs or T cells enriched from blood (not recorded which). These receptors all stem from a woman aged 25 to 39 who had recovered from COVID-19. The CDR3 runs from the conserved cysteine through the conserved F or W. The order of the fields is V gene, J gene, D gene, clone size, CDR3 protein, CDR3 DNA. A D gene is named only where the DNA matches it firmly. Clone sizes are given selectively: once, few, many, or a class where the clone is expanded.

TRBV9,TRBJ1-1,-,-,CASSPWLGQRNTEAFF,TGTGCCAGCAGCCCCTGGTTGGGACAAAGGAACACTGAAGCTTTCTTT
TRBV3-1/TRBV3-2,TRBJ2-5,TRBD2,-,CASSHTGYGGAETQYF,TGTGCCAGCAGCCACACGGGGTACGGGGGGGCAGAGACCCAGTACTTC
TRBV5-8,TRBJ1-1,-,-,CASSLAFEAFF,TGTGCCAGCAGCTTGGCCTTTGAAGCTTTCTTT
TRBV27,TRBJ1-6,TRBD1,-,CASSSPTGTFDNSPLHF,TGTGCCAGCAGTTCCCCGACAGGGACGTTCGATAATTCACCCCTCCACTTT
TRBV4-3,TRBJ2-1,TRBD2,-,CASSRVTGRGSLHEQFF,TGCGCCAGCAGCCGCGTAACCGGGCGGGGGTCACTGCATGAGCAGTTCTTC
TRBV7-3,TRBJ2-2,-,-,CASSLQGNTGELFF,TGTGCCAGCAGCTTACAGGGAAACACCGGGGAGCTGTTTTTT
TRBV4-3,TRBJ2-3,-,-,CASSQDGRTDTQYF,TGCGCCAGCAGCCAAGATGGGCGCACAGATACGCAGTATTTT
TRBV6-5,TRBJ2-7,TRBD1,-,CASSIQGAYEQYF,TGTGCCAGCAGTATACAGGGGGCGTACGAGCAGTACTTC
TRBV7-3,TRBJ2-5,-,-,CASSFQGGQETQYF,TGTGCCAGCAGCTTCCAGGGAGGTCAAGAGACCCAGTACTTC
TRBV5-1,TRBJ2-1,TRBD2,-,CASSSTTSGHNEQFF,TGCGCCAGCAGCTCAACGACTAGCGGGCACAATGAGCAGTTCTTC
TRBV6-2/TRBV6-3,TRBJ1-1,-,-,CASSYEVGTEAFF,TGTGCCAGCAGTTACGAGGTGGGCACTGAAGCTTTCTTT
TRBV9,TRBJ1-1,TRBD1,-,CASSQDRENMNTEAFF,TGTGCCAGCAGCCAAGACAGGGAAAACATGAACACTGAAGCTTTCTTT
TRBV7-9,TRBJ1-2,-,-,CASSFGNYGYTF,TGTGCCAGCAGCTTCGGGAACTATGGCTACACCTTC
TRBV27,TRBJ1-4,-,once,CASSNRDYNEKLFF,TGTGCCAGCAGTAACCGGGACTATAATGAAAAACTGTTTTTT
TRBV5-1,TRBJ2-1,TRBD1,-,CASSLAGTGGREQFF,TGCGCCAGCAGCTTGGCGGGGACAGGGGGACGAGAGCAGTTCTTC
TRBV9,TRBJ2-2,-,-,CASSVSFPNTGELFF,TGTGCCAGCAGCGTCAGTTTCCCAAACACCGGGGAGCTGTTTTTT
TRBV9,TRBJ1-1,TRBD1,-,CASSITTGDFGEAFF,TGTGCCAGCAGCATCACAACAGGGGATTTCGGTGAAGCTTTCTTT
TRBV7-9,TRBJ1-1,-,-,CASTRYGENTEAFF,TGTGCCAGCACCCGGTACGGGGAGAACACTGAAGCTTTCTTT
TRBV3-1/TRBV3-2,TRBJ2-6,-,-,CASSQDHAVSSGANVLTF,TGTGCCAGCAGCCAAGATCATGCCGTCAGCTCTGGGGCCAACGTCCTGACTTTC
TRBV15,TRBJ1-2,-,-,CATSSDYGYTF,TGTGCCACCAGCAGCGACTATGGCTACACCTTC
TRBV5-1,TRBJ1-1,TRBD1,-,CASSSTGRTEAFF,TGCGCCAGCAGCTCGACAGGGCGTACTGAAGCTTTCTTT
TRBV3-1/TRBV3-2,TRBJ2-5,-,-,CASSQGGGQETQYF,TGTGCCAGCAGCCAAGGGGGGGGCCAGGAGACCCAGTACTTC
TRBV7-9,TRBJ1-2,TRBD1,-,CASSPLRTGPLHGYTF,TGTGCCAGCAGCCCGCTACGGACAGGGCCCCTACATGGCTACACCTTC
TRBV19,TRBJ1-4,TRBD1,-,CASSLGQANEKLFF,TGTGCCAGTAGTTTAGGACAGGCTAATGAAAAACTGTTTTTT
TRBV7-9,TRBJ2-5,TRBD1,-,CASSKQGAHTETQYF,TGTGCCAGCAGCAAACAGGGGGCGCATACAGAGACCCAGTACTTC
TRBV28,TRBJ2-1,TRBD2,once,CASSFLGGARSSYNEQFF,TGTGCCAGCAGTTTTCTCGGGGGGGCCAGGAGCTCCTACAATGAGCAGTTCTTC
TRBV7-2,TRBJ1-5,TRBD1,once,CASSQGQLNQPQHF,TGTGCCAGCAGCCAGGGACAGTTAAATCAGCCCCAGCATTTT
TRBV13,TRBJ2-1,TRBD1,once,CASRNAGGWYNEQFF,TGTGCCAGCAGGAACGCAGGGGGATGGTACAATGAGCAGTTCTTC
TRBV2,TRBJ2-3,-,-,CASSARQSTDTQYF,TGTGCCAGCAGCGCCCGTCAGAGCACAGATACGCAGTATTTT
TRBV7-3,TRBJ2-1,TRBD1,-,CASSFPDRGLQFF,TGTGCCAGCAGCTTCCCTGACAGGGGTTTGCAGTTCTTC
TRBV19,TRBJ1-1,-,once,CASSIRGTEAFF,TGTGCCAGTAGTATAAGGGGCACTGAAGCTTTCTTT
TRBV7-2,TRBJ1-4,-,-,CASSLWALEKLFF,TGTGCCAGCAGCTTATGGGCCCTAGAAAAACTGTTTTTT
TRBV11-2,TRBJ1-2,TRBD1,-,CASSLVRDTGVDYGYTF,TGTGCCAGCAGCTTAGTAAGAGATACAGGGGTAGACTATGGCTACACCTTC
TRBV5-6,TRBJ1-5,-,few,CASSHKWTKAKPQHF,TGTGCCAGCAGCCATAAATGGACAAAGGCGAAGCCCCAGCATTTT
TRBV19,TRBJ1-1,-,-,CASSIGQGPATEAFF,TGTGCCAGTAGTATAGGGCAGGGCCCAGCCACTGAAGCTTTCTTT
TRBV4-2,TRBJ1-6,-,-,CASSQDRRTNSPLHF,TGTGCCAGCAGCCAAGATCGGAGGACCAATTCACCCCTCCACTTT
TRBV6-2/TRBV6-3,TRBJ2-7,-,once,CASSYLQDLVEQYF,TGTGCCAGCAGTTACCTCCAGGATCTCGTGGAGCAGTACTTC
TRBV19,TRBJ1-2,-,-,CASSSGVDYGYTF,TGTGCCAGTAGTTCAGGGGTCGACTATGGCTACACCTTC
TRBV18,TRBJ1-6,TRBD1,-,CASSPLQGMSYNSPLHF,TGTGCCAGCTCACCTCTACAGGGGATGTCCTATAATTCACCCCTCCACTTT
TRBV19,TRBJ1-1,-,-,CASSIGQGRYTEAFF,TGTGCCAGTAGTATTGGGCAGGGAAGGTACACTGAAGCTTTCTTT
TRBV4-1,TRBJ1-6,-,-,CASSQGGLTDYNSPLHF,TGCGCCAGCAGCCAAGGGGGACTGACCGACTATAATTCACCCCTCCACTTT
TRBV7-3,TRBJ2-6,-,-,CASSLNRDSGANVLTF,TGTGCCAGCAGCTTAAACCGGGACTCTGGGGCCAACGTCCTGACTTTC
TRBV4-3,TRBJ2-2,-,-,CASSQASFTGELFF,TGCGCCAGCAGCCAAGCCAGTTTCACCGGGGAGCTGTTTTTT
TRBV18,TRBJ2-7,TRBD1,-,CASSPQGGGEQYF,TGTGCCAGCTCACCACAAGGGGGCGGCGAGCAGTACTTC
TRBV19,TRBJ1-2,-,-,CASSIRTDYGYTF,TGTGCCAGTAGTATACGGACAGACTATGGCTACACCTTC
TRBV14,TRBJ2-6,-,-,CASRQAGANVLTF,TGTGCCAGCAGACAGGCTGGGGCCAACGTCCTGACTTTC
TRBV6-2/TRBV6-3,TRBJ1-2,-,once,CASSSGTSYGYTF,TGTGCCAGCAGCTCCGGGACTTCCTATGGCTACACCTTC
TRBV19,TRBJ1-1,TRBD1,once,CASGQGRNTEAFF,TGTGCCAGTGGACAGGGAAGAAACACTGAAGCTTTCTTT
TRBV4-1,TRBJ1-2,-,-,CASSQERTGYGYTF,TGCGCCAGCAGCCAAGAGAGGACGGGATATGGCTACACCTTC
TRBV4-3,TRBJ1-4,-,-,CASSQDIYAPNNEKLFF,TGCGCCAGCAGCCAAGACATCTATGCCCCGAATAATGAAAAACTGTTTTTT